The 6 T cell receptor beta chains below all came from one sample that was sequenced in a study of identical twins. TCRdb passed the 5' RACE reads through MiXCR, listing each CDR3 protein once. The repertoire holds about 190,000 distinct CDR3 sequences, with about 15% as singletons. This same sample was also part of a study on T cells expressing NK-cell markers.

Sequenced material: CD8+ T cells sorted from blood. The receptor set was obtained from a woman aged 18-35 years in good health.

This clonotype was recorded only once. V is TRBV2 and J is TRBJ2-7; either TRBD1 or TRBD2 may fit D (5 bases each). Looked up from germline, CDR1 is SNHLY and CDR2 is FYNNEI. CDR3 length: 13 amino acids. The V and J ends lost 7 bases and 2 bases respectively, with 12 bases between them. The chain's CDR3 is CASNSGTTYEQYF. As DNA, the CDR3 is TGTGCCAGCAACTCCGGGACCACCTACGAGCAGTACTTC.

The genes are TRBV14 and TRBJ2-2; D gene uncertain. V was pared by 0 bases and J by 6 bases, with 11 bases between. CDR3 length: 15 residues. Germline V gives CDR1 SGHDN, CDR2 FVKESK. The CDR3 reads CASSQDLSVSGELFF. DNA for the CDR3: TGTGCCAGCAGCCAAGATCTGTCGGTCTCCGGGGAGCTGTTTTTT. The full variable domain, in which reference TRBV14 and TRBJ2-2 provide the parts outside the CDR3, is EAGVTQFPSHSVIEKGQTVTLRCDPISGHDNLYWYRRVMGKEIKFLLHFVKESKQDESGMPNNRFLAERTGGTYSTLKVQPAELEDSGVYFCASSQDLSVSGELFFGEGSRLTVL.

This clonotype was counted between two and nine times. The chain combines TRBV4-3 with TRBJ2-7; 8 nucleotides match TRBD2. The germline V gene encodes CDR1 LGHNA and CDR2 YSLEER. The J segment lost 4 bases and the V segment lost 3 bases, leaving 11 bases of the junction unmatched. The CDR3 extends over 16 amino acids. The CDR3 reads CASSQRVIAGRYEQYF. The CDR3 DNA follows: TGCGCCAGCAGCCAGAGAGTAATAGCGGGGCGTTACGAGCAGTACTTC.

This clonotype was found a few times. This chain uses TRBV5-5 with TRBJ2-7, with no clear D. The CDR3 is 16 amino acids. Trimming took off 3 bases at V and 5 bases at J, with 21 bases between the two ends. CDR1 SGHKS and CDR2 YYEKEE come from the germline V gene (reference sequence). The CDR3 loop is CASSWGSWVETDEQYF. CDR3 nucleotides: TGTGCCAGCAGCTGGGGTTCGTGGGTAGAGACGGACGAGCAGTACTTC.

The gene calls are TRBV7-2 and TRBJ2-7, with TRBD2 identical over 10 bases. The trim removed 5 bases at V and 5 bases at J, leaving 6 bases unmatched. The germline V gene encodes CDR1 SGHTA and CDR2 FQGNSA. This CDR3 region has 14 residues. In DNA form, the CDR3 reads TGTGCCAGCAGCCAGCCCGGGACTAGCGACGAGCAGTACTTC. The encoded protein is CASSQPGTSDEQYF.

There are a few counts of this clonotype. The chain recombines TRBV11-1 with TRBJ2-1; perhaps TRBD1 as D (5 bases). Trimming stripped 5 bases from V and 0 bases from J, with 26 bases between. Germline assignment: CDR1 SGHAT and CDR2 FQDESV (reference sequence). CDR3 length: 20 amino acids. CDR3 in amino acids: CASSQRVEIIADTSYNEQFF. The CDR3 DNA follows: TGTGCCAGCAGCCAAAGAGTTGAAATTATTGCGGACACCTCCTACAATGAGCAGTTCTTC.